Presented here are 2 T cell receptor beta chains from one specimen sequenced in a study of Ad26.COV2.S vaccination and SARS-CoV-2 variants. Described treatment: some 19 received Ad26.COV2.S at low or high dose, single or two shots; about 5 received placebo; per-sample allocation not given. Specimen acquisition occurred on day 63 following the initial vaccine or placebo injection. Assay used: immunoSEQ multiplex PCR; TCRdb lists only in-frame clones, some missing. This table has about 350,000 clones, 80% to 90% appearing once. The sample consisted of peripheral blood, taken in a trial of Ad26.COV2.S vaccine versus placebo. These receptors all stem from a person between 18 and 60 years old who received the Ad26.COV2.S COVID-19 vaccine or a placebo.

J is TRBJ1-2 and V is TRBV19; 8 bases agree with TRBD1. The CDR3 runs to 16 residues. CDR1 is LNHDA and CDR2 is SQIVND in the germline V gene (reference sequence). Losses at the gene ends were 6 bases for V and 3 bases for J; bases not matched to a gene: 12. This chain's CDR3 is CASSLPGQALYYGYTF. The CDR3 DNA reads TGTGCCAGTAGCCTTCCGGGACAGGCTCTCTACTATGGCTACACCTTC. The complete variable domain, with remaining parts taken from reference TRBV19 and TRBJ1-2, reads DGGITQSPKYLFRKEGQNVTLSCEQNLNHDAMYWYRQDPGQGLRLIYYSQIVNDFQKGDIAEGYSVSREKKESFPLTVTSAQKNPTAFYLCASSLPGQALYYGYTFGSGTRLTVV.

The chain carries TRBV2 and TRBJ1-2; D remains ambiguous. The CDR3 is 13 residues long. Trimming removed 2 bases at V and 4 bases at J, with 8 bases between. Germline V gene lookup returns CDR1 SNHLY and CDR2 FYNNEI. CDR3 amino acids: CASSENGGYGYTF. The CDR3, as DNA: TGTGCCAGCAGTGAAAATGGTGGCTATGGCTACACCTTC.